This T cell receptor (beta chain) originates from a study of blood T cell repertoires in COVID-19. Libraries were prepared by immunoSEQ multiplex PCR; TCRdb keeps only in-frame clonotypes and omits some of them. The sample includes about 81,000 clones, around 88% seen only once; the top ten take about 4.4%. This receptor was obtained from an elderly woman with acute or convalescent COVID-19. The specimen was peripheral blood.

CDR3 residues: CASSRGGLAGSGANVLTF. The CDR3, as DNA: TGTGCCAGCTCACGGGGTGGACTGGCGGGCTCTGGGGCCAACGTCCTGACTTTC. The chain employs TRBV18 and TRBJ2-6; tentative D call: TRBD2 (5 bases). V lost 4 bases and J 0 bases, leaving 16 bases between the germline ends. CDR1 KGHSH and CDR2 LQKENI come from the germline V gene. The CDR3 is 18 residues long.